This T cell receptor (beta chain) was profiled in a study of T cell responses to AZD1222 COVID-19 vaccine (dated by TCRdb to the early 2020s). As for the study more broadly: TCR sequencing was performed for 230 to 250 trial participants, of whom around 200 were given two doses of AZD1222 and some 26 were given two doses of MenACWY control vaccine. Trial participants were enrolled by age into subgroups of 18-55, 56-69 and 70-plus years, and approximately 150, 30 and 60 TCR-sequenced participants, respectively, were included in these subgroups.

For this clone: It has no known antigen specificity. No quality values exist for individual bases; no much larger clone is one base distant.

According to the study, the label for this sample's time point signals: about 28 days (+/-7) after the second vaccine dose. AZD1222 recipients given second doses at about 4 weeks or at about 12 weeks were pooled, since spike-specific TCR depth and breadth were not found to differ between the two schedules. Vaccinee samples came from UK trials COV001 and COV002, including a single-blind randomized controlled phase 2/3 trial of AZD1222 (ChAdOx1 nCoV-19) in healthy adults. For TCRbeta chain sequencing, PBMC samples were collected from trial participants at day 0 and at day 28 after the second dose. Results and caveats for the whole study, not just this receptor: CD4 TCRs associated with the vaccine covered the entire spike protein, and the dominant responses were in regions 160-218 and 743-854. In the small 56-69-year group, the increase in depth fell short of significance, most likely because of low power. Participants were mostly white British, with more females than males. The authors suggested clonal diversity may have been underestimated. Because no day 14 peak-response samples were available, repertoires were characterized only after the peak T cell response. Only five or six AZD1222 recipients were SARS-CoV-2 seropositive at baseline, limiting conclusions about previously exposed vaccinees. After two AZD1222 doses, both the breadth and the depth of spike-specific TCRs were significantly higher than at day 0 and than in MenACWY recipients. Reportedly, close to half of the unique spike-specific TCRs recognized epitopes lying outside the regions that are mutated in the B.1.351 and B.1.1.7 variants.

The CDR3 regions of human TCRbeta chains were subjected to immunosequencing. Processing in the source paper ran as follows. TCRs in the repertoires were matched against a reference library of SARS-CoV-2-specific TCRs that had been generated with the MIRA antigen-specificity platform. Breadth was defined as the fraction of unique TCRs that were SARS-CoV-2-associated, and depth was defined as the fraction of total T cells that were SARS-CoV-2-associated. Using the MIRA data, each spike-specific TCR was mapped to the spike region that the TCR reacts to and placed in a CD4 or CD8 class. Log10-transformed breadth and depth values were compared by one-way ANOVA with Sidak's multiple comparisons tests. In its TCRdb copy, this immuneACCESS table keeps in-frame sequences only and misses some clones. Where compared with another copy, unresolved V genes explain less than half of these, and the others have no known cause. V and J calls and clone size are those listed in that table; D and trimming were worked out from the DNA. The sample profile shows 85,000 to 130,000 clones; roughly 87% of them were found once. The ten largest clones represent roughly 8% of the sample.

This clonotype was obtained from an adult who received the AZD1222 COVID-19 vaccine. The starting material was peripheral blood, obtained 28 days after the second AZD1222 dose.

The DNA sequence is given as TGTGCCATCAGTGGGGGACTAGCAACAGATACGCAGTATTTT. Translated, it reads CAISGGLATDTQYF. This chain is built from TRBV10-3 and TRBJ2-3, with 9 junctional bases fitting TRBD2. V has 4 bases trimmed and J has 3 bases trimmed; junction bases matching no gene number 2. Via the germline V gene, CDR1 is ENHRY and CDR2 SYGVKD. Measured from the cysteine to the phenylalanine, the CDR3 is 14 residues long. Here the CDR3 DNA is all that survives: 42 bases in frame from base 1.